The clone carrying this T cell receptor beta chain was counted at least ten times. The antigen is unknown. The data derive from a study of T-cell reconstitution after alpha-beta-depleted transplantation in children. Findings of the study overall: There were some patients whose high TCRbeta diversity at day 60 came from surviving recipient T cells and thymic progenitors. T-cell counts and diversity at one year post-transplant came mainly from newly produced T cells. Reported findings indicate that, about two months after transplant, alpha-beta T cells came from several hundred expanded clones, which were derived from non-depleted graft cells.

Germline values: CDR1 SEHNR, CDR2 FQNEAQ (reference sequence). The CDR3 extends over 15 amino acids. Trimming shortened V by 6 bases and J by 4 bases, and 16 bases separated the two germline ends. Preparation of the TCRbeta library used unique molecular identifiers. TCRdb reprocessed the PCR reads with MiXCR, giving one entry per CDR3 protein. The sample has more than 300,000 distinct CDR3 sequences; 15% to 20% are singletons. The chain recombines TRBV7-9 with TRBJ1-3; TRBD1 might be the D (5 bases). The TCR comes from a male patient under 10 years old who had a stem cell transplant for acute lymphoblastic leukemia, so the T cells may come from the graft donor. The material sequenced was PBMCs, mostly from graft donor cells, taken 360 days after TCRalphabeta/CD19-depleted stem cell transplant. The CDR3 coding sequence is TGTGCCAGCAGAGATTATAGGGGTACCGGAAACACCATATATTTT. Its translation is CASRDYRGTGNTIYF.